This record concerns one T cell receptor beta chain sequence. As yet, its antigen is unknown. Other DNA sequences in the same sample also yield this CDR3. This sample is drawn from a study of cytomegalovirus exposure and HLA in healthy donors. In the PCR, 60 Vbeta and 13 Jbeta primers were used. Here immunoSEQ multiplex PCR was the method, and the copy in TCRdb shows in-frame clones only, minus some. The table lists about 160,000 clones, about three quarters of them singletons, with more than 1.1% in the top ten. Germline V gene sequence: CDR1 SGHRS, CDR2 YFSETQ. CDR3 size: 15 residues. The ends were cut back, 2 bases at V and 4 bases at J, with 13 bases in the middle. Broader study findings: TCR beta V- and J-gene trimming, according to a later analysis, was linked to a missense DCLRE1C variant. Specific recognition of CMV antigens was confirmed in vitro for a few chains (all CMV-associated).

This TCR derives from a woman aged 25 to 39 in good health and CMV-seronegative. The sample taken for sequencing was PBMCs. This sequence joins TRBV5-1 and TRBJ1-5; possibly TRBD1 for D (6 bases). The CDR3 DNA reads TGCGCCAGCAGCTTACAGGGTTCCTTTAATCAGCCCCAGCATTTT. This encodes CASSLQGSFNQPQHF.